This is a list of T cell receptor beta chains from one sample in a study of blood T cells in healthy people across ages. TCRdb analysed the 5' RACE reads with MiXCR anew, one entry per CDR3 protein. Seen here are 1,300,000 or so distinct CDR3 sequences, approximately 59% observed once, and the top ten hold over 5%. Sequencing was done on a sample of blood. These receptors came from a man younger than 35 in good health. The CDR3 runs from the conserved cysteine through the conserved F or W. The D gene is left open where the match is weak. The size field is filled for only some rows; it gives once, few, many or a size class.

clone size,V gene,D gene,J gene,CDR3 protein,CDR3 DNA
.,TRBV29-1,.,TRBJ2-2,CSTGIGTGELFF,TGCAGCACAGGGATTGGCACCGGGGAGCTGTTTTTT
few,TRBV7-2,.,TRBJ2-3,CASSFETTYDTQYF,TGTGCCAGCAGCTTCGAAACTACTTACGATACGCAGTATTTT
few,TRBV9,.,TRBJ2-5,CASSDDYPETQYF,TGTGCCAGCAGCGACGACTACCCCGAGACCCAGTACTTC
.,TRBV7-2,TRBD1,TRBJ2-7,CASSRQGGLSGEQYF,TGTGCCAGCAGCCGACAGGGGGGTTTATCGGGCGAGCAGTACTTC
.,TRBV7-9,.,TRBJ1-1,CASRGADSTEAFF,TGTGCCAGCAGGGGGGCTGATAGCACTGAAGCTTTCTTT
.,TRBV11-2,.,TRBJ1-1,CASSLEIGSPEAFF,TGTGCCAGCAGCTTAGAGATAGGTTCTCCTGAAGCTTTCTTT
.,TRBV7-9,.,TRBJ2-3,CASSLNSRRLDTQYF,TGTGCCAGCAGCTTAAACTCCAGGAGGCTGGATACGCAGTATTTT
few,TRBV4-1,.,TRBJ2-3,CASRPSPGTDTQYF,TGCGCCAGCAGACCAAGCCCGGGCACAGATACGCAGTATTTT
few,TRBV7-2,TRBD1,TRBJ1-2,CASSPKTGVGGYTF,TGTGCCAGCAGCCCCAAGACAGGGGTAGGAGGCTACACCTTC
.,TRBV15,.,TRBJ1-6,CATSEVHSPLHF,TGTGCCACCAGTGAAGTGCATTCACCCCTCCACTTT
.,TRBV7-2,.,TRBJ2-3,CASSLQIDTQYF,TGTGCCAGCAGCTTGCAAATAGATACGCAGTATTTT
.,TRBV28,TRBD1,TRBJ2-1,CGVITGGLRDEQFF,TGTGGCGTTATTACAGGGGGTCTTCGTGATGAGCAGTTCTTC
.,TRBV6-2/TRBV6-3,TRBD2,TRBJ2-1,CASSYPGLAGWQFF,TGTGCCAGCAGTTACCCGGGACTAGCGGGATGGCAGTTCTTC
once,TRBV6-4,TRBD2,TRBJ2-3,CASSDSGGGADTQYF,TGTGCCAGCAGTGACTCGGGCGGGGGGGCAGATACGCAGTATTTT
.,TRBV4-1,.,TRBJ2-5,CASSQVGTVGLQTQYF,TGCGCCAGCAGCCAGGTGGGGACGGTCGGACTACAGACCCAGTACTTC
.,TRBV9,.,TRBJ2-3,CASSARWSDAQYF,TGTGCCAGCAGTGCCCGATGGTCCGATGCGCAGTATTTT
.,TRBV6-5,.,TRBJ2-3,CASSNPGDTQYF,TGTGCCAGCAGCAACCCGGGAGATACGCAGTATTTT
.,TRBV6-6,.,TRBJ1-4,CASSQTSNEKLFF,TGTGCCAGCAGTCAGACGTCCAATGAAAAACTGTTTTTT
.,TRBV29-1,.,TRBJ1-2,CSVEDRGDGYTF,TGCAGCGTTGAAGATCGGGGGGATGGCTACACCTTC
once,TRBV2,TRBD2,TRBJ2-3,CASSEGTSGDSSTDTQYF,TGTGCCAGCAGTGAAGGGACTAGCGGGGACTCTAGCACAGATACGCAGTATTTT
.,TRBV28,.,TRBJ1-1,CASSHRSRQAFF,TGTGCCAGCAGCCACCGGAGTAGGCAGGCTTTCTTT
.,TRBV3-1,TRBD1,TRBJ1-2,CASSPSLGQGAVEGYTF,TGTGCCAGCAGCCCCAGCCTGGGACAGGGGGCAGTGGAGGGCTACACCTTC
.,TRBV4-3,.,TRBJ1-1,CASSQVERNTEAFF,TGCGCCAGCAGCCAAGTCGAGAGGAACACTGAAGCTTTCTTT
.,TRBV29-1,.,TRBJ2-7,CSVNRRSSYEQYF,TGCAGCGTCAACAGGAGAAGCTCCTACGAGCAGTACTTC
.,TRBV7-7,.,TRBJ2-5,CASSPRLVPGETQYF,TGTGCTAGCAGCCCAAGACTAGTCCCCGGCGAGACCCAGTACTTC
.,TRBV12-5,.,TRBJ1-1,CASGEGGSWAFF,TGTGCTAGTGGTGAAGGAGGTTCGTGGGCTTTCTTT
few,TRBV20-1,.,TRBJ2-7,CSGAARNEQYF,TGCAGTGGAGCCGCAAGAAACGAGCAGTACTTC
few,TRBV20-1,.,TRBJ2-4,CSARGRDWDQNIQYF,TGCAGTGCTAGAGGCCGGGACTGGGACCAAAACATTCAGTACTTC
.,TRBV29-1,TRBD2,TRBJ2-7,CSVQPRGDLYEQYF,TGCAGCGTTCAACCCCGGGGGGACTTGTACGAGCAGTACTTC
.,TRBV2,TRBD2,TRBJ2-7,CASSGTSGSKYEQYF,TGTGCCAGCAGCGGGACTAGCGGGAGTAAATACGAGCAGTACTTC
.,TRBV24-1,.,TRBJ1-2,CATADGSYGYTF,TGTGCCACGGCGGACGGGAGCTATGGCTACACCTTC
.,TRBV20-1,.,TRBJ1-2,CSARDLTSSLSNYGYTF,TGCAGTGCTAGAGATCTGACAAGTAGCCTATCTAACTATGGCTACACCTTC
once,TRBV20-1,.,TRBJ2-1,CSASSAGNYNEQFF,TGCAGTGCTAGTTCGGCGGGTAACTACAATGAGCAGTTCTTC
.,TRBV9,.,TRBJ2-3,CASSNSDTQYF,TGTGCCAGCTCCAACTCAGATACGCAGTATTTT
.,TRBV7-9,TRBD2,TRBJ2-7,CASIGTVAGYDSYEQYF,TGTGCCAGCATAGGTACCGTAGCGGGATATGATTCCTACGAGCAGTACTTC
.,TRBV7-9,.,TRBJ2-1,CASNPLGVEQFF,TGTGCCAGCAACCCCCTGGGGGTTGAGCAGTTCTTC
few,TRBV7-9,.,TRBJ2-7,CASSLVSGHEQYF,TGTGCCAGCAGCTTAGTTTCAGGTCACGAGCAGTACTTC
few,TRBV29-1,.,TRBJ2-5,CSVRTHRETQYF,TGCAGCGTTAGGACTCATAGGGAGACCCAGTACTTC
.,TRBV28,.,TRBJ2-1,CASSWTRLTTDEQFF,TGTGCCAGCAGTTGGACACGTCTCACTACGGATGAGCAGTTCTTC
.,TRBV28,.,TRBJ2-5,CASSEDRRFEETQYF,TGTGCCAGCAGCGAGGACCGCAGGTTTGAAGAGACCCAGTACTTC
.,TRBV3-1,.,TRBJ1-1,CASSGLSAVIWNTEAFF,TGTGCCAGCAGCGGACTCTCAGCAGTAATTTGGAACACTGAAGCTTTCTTT
.,TRBV29-1,.,TRBJ1-2,CSVTRQHYGYTF,TGCAGCGTCACCCGACAGCACTATGGCTACACCTTC
.,TRBV7-2,.,TRBJ2-5,CASMGIVETQYF,TGTGCCAGCATGGGTATCGTAGAGACCCAGTACTTC
.,TRBV12-3/TRBV12-4,.,TRBJ1-4,CASRTTSNEKLFF,TGTGCCAGCCGGACGACGTCTAATGAAAAACTGTTTTTT
.,TRBV12-3/TRBV12-4,TRBD1,TRBJ1-6,CASKGQVYNSPLHF,TGTGCCAGCAAAGGACAGGTGTATAATTCACCCCTCCACTTT
.,TRBV28,.,TRBJ2-1,CASSPMFGSVTYNEQFF,TGTGCCAGCAGTCCCATGTTCGGGAGCGTTACGTACAATGAGCAGTTCTTC
.,TRBV15,.,TRBJ2-7,CATSRDSIEIYEQYF,TGTGCCACCAGCAGAGATTCGATCGAGATTTACGAGCAGTACTTC
.,TRBV27,.,TRBJ2-1,CATRDQLNEQFF,TGTGCCACCCGGGATCAACTTAATGAGCAGTTCTTC
.,TRBV4-3,.,TRBJ2-2,CASSQDTYFSGELFF,TGCGCCAGCAGCCAAGATACGTATTTTTCCGGGGAGCTGTTTTTT
.,TRBV7-9,TRBD1,TRBJ1-1,CASSLGDRGLPLGTEAFF,TGTGCCAGCAGCTTAGGGGACAGAGGCCTTCCCTTGGGCACTGAAGCTTTCTTT
.,TRBV29-1,.,TRBJ1-6,CSVGEKNSPLHF,TGCAGCGTTGGAGAGAAGAATTCACCCCTCCACTTT
few,TRBV4-2,.,TRBJ2-5,CASSQGAWEETQYF,TGTGCCAGCAGCCAAGGAGCGTGGGAAGAGACCCAGTACTTC
.,TRBV2,.,TRBJ2-3,CASSDLGGRTTDTQYF,TGTGCCAGCAGTGATTTGGGGGGAAGGACCACAGATACGCAGTATTTT
few,TRBV14,TRBD1,TRBJ2-7,CASSHGTGVSVDEQYF,TGTGCCAGCAGCCACGGGACAGGGGTTAGTGTTGACGAGCAGTACTTC
once,TRBV12-3/TRBV12-4,TRBD1,TRBJ2-1,CASSETGQGSYNEQFF,TGTGCCAGCAGTGAAACGGGACAGGGGAGTTACAATGAGCAGTTCTTC
.,TRBV29-1,.,TRBJ2-6,CSVETSAISGANVLTF,TGCAGCGTTGAAACCAGTGCAATATCTGGGGCCAACGTCCTGACTTTC
.,TRBV7-9,TRBD1,TRBJ2-7,CASSLVDRGMNEQYF,TGTGCCAGCAGCTTAGTGGACAGGGGGATGAACGAGCAGTACTTC
.,TRBV7-2,TRBD2,TRBJ2-7,CASSPAGVAEQYF,TGTGCCAGCAGCCCAGCGGGGGTGGCGGAGCAGTACTTC
.,TRBV6-1,.,TRBJ2-3,CASRPFTGSPSYTDTQYF,TGTGCCAGCAGGCCCTTTACAGGTTCCCCCTCTTACACAGATACGCAGTATTTT